These 23 T cell receptor beta chains were all obtained from the same sample, sequenced in a study of T-cell memory formation after mild COVID-19. TCRdb processed the 5' RACE reads anew with MiXCR; each CDR3 protein has one entry. The sample contains around 420,000 distinct CDR3 sequences, around 24% of which appear only once. Sequencing input: PBMCs or a T cell subset sorted from them (not recorded which). These receptors were collected from an adult woman who had mild COVID-19 (a few samples of this study predate the infection). Cell type and time point are not known.

This clonotype came up a few times. The chain carries TRBV20-1 and TRBJ1-3, with 10 positions matching TRBD1. With 6 bases clipped from V and 4 bases from J, the junction kept 6 bases outside the gene matches. The CDR3 consists of 14 residues. Germline V CDR1 and CDR2: DFQATT, SNEGSKA (reference sequence). CDR3 in amino acids: CSAADRGHGNTIYF. CDR3 bases: TGCAGTGCCGCTGACAGGGGGCACGGAAACACCATATATTTT.

This clonotype appeared a few times. The chain recombines TRBV29-1 with TRBJ2-3; D is ambiguous. Germline values: CDR1 SQVTM, CDR2 ANQGSEA. Trimming pared 2 bases from V and 2 bases from J, leaving 5 bases between. This CDR3 has 12 amino acids. In DNA, the CDR3 is TGCAGCGTTGAAACTTCCACAGATACGCAGTATTTT. This encodes CSVETSTDTQYF.

V usage is TRBV18 and J usage is TRBJ2-1; either TRBD1 or TRBD2 may supply D (5 bases each). Germline assignment: CDR1 KGHSH and CDR2 LQKENI. V was shortened by 0 bases and J by 1 base, with 10 bases between the two germline ends. This CDR3 comprises 16 residues. The CDR3, as DNA: TGTGCCAGCTCACCACCAGGGACCCAGTCCTACAATGAGCAGTTCTTC. It is translated as CASSPPGTQSYNEQFF.

This clonotype was counted only a few times. The chain has TRBV5-1 and TRBJ1-1; 7 bases align to TRBD1. CDR3 length equals 15 residues. Germline values: CDR1 SGHRS, CDR2 YFSETQ. V was clipped by 4 bases and J by 4 bases; unmatched bases: 10. In DNA, the CDR3 is TGCGCCAGCAGCCCCCCCGACAGGGTCGGCACTGAAGCTTTCTTT. Translation: CASSPPDRVGTEAFF.

J is TRBJ1-6 and V is TRBV19, with D possibly TRBD1 on 5 matching bases. The ends were cut back, 7 bases at V and 0 bases at J, with 10 bases in the middle. This CDR3 spans 15 amino acids. CDR1 is LNHDA and CDR2 is SQIVND in the germline V gene (reference sequence). As DNA, the CDR3 is TGTGCCAGTACCCGACAGAGCTCCTATAATTCACCCCTCCACTTT. Translation: CASTRQSSYNSPLHF.

This clonotype has ten or more counts. The gene calls are TRBV4-3 and TRBJ2-3, with D possibly being TRBD2 (6 bases). The CDR3 is 16 amino acids. CDR1 is LGHNA, CDR2 YSLEER, per germline. V was cut by 1 base and J by 1 base, with 12 bases left in between. CDR3 amino acids: CASSQVAGSGTDTQYF. As DNA, the CDR3 is TGCGCCAGCAGCCAAGTTGCGGGATCGGGCACAGATACGCAGTATTTT.

This clonotype was detected only a few times. This chain connects TRBV12-3 or TRBV12-4 to TRBJ2-1; TRBD2 might be the D (6 bases). The germline V and J ends were trimmed by 3 bases and 6 bases, with 9 bases remaining between them. The CDR3 length is 13 residues. Here the CDR3 DNA reads TGTGCCAGCAGTTTCTCTAGCGTCAATGAGCAGTTCTTC. Protein product: CASSFSSVNEQFF.

This clonotype was detected once. The chain is built from TRBV11-2 and TRBJ2-3, with TRBD2 matching over 9 bases. J gave up 5 bases and V 0 bases, and 9 bases lay outside the gene matches. Germline assignment: CDR1 SGHAT and CDR2 FQNNGV. This CDR3 region has 17 residues. This CDR3 reads CASSLDVWRGGQDTQYF. CDR3 in DNA: TGTGCCAGCAGCTTAGATGTATGGCGGGGGGGCCAAGATACGCAGTATTTT.

This chain uses TRBV4-2 with TRBJ2-7; D gene ambiguous. V was cut by 0 bases and J by 2 bases, with 14 bases left in between. The V gene's germline CDR1 is LGHNA and CDR2 YNFKEQ. The CDR3 consists of 16 residues. In DNA, the CDR3 is TGTGCCAGCAGCCAAGATATGGGGTGGTCCCCCTACGAGCAGTACTTC. It encodes CASSQDMGWSPYEQYF.

CDR3 DNA sequence: TGCAGTGCCCAGGAGAGCGGGAAGTACAATGAGCAGTTCTTC. This encodes CSAQESGKYNEQFF. V gene TRBV20-1 combines with J gene TRBJ2-1; 7 positions agree with TRBD2. The CDR3 has 14 residues. In germline, CDR1 is DFQATT, CDR2 SNEGSKA (reference sequence). The V gene end was trimmed by 6 bases and the J gene end by 4 bases; junction bases not matched to a gene: 9.

The chain joins TRBV7-8 to TRBJ1-4; no firm D call. The CDR3 is 13 residues long. With 3 bases removed from V and 8 bases from J, the gap between germline ends came to 10 bases. Looked up from germline, CDR1 is SGHVS and CDR2 is FQNEAQ. The CDR3 DNA is TGTGCCAGCAGCTTTACCCACGGGGAAAAACTGTTTTTT. Protein product: CASSFTHGEKLFF.

This chain uses TRBV12-3 or TRBV12-4 with TRBJ2-7, with TRBD1 as a possible D gene (7 bases). Deletions cut 5 bases from V and 3 bases from J, with 17 bases between. This CDR3 comprises 15 residues. The CDR3 DNA is TGTGCCAGCAGTACCACCGCGGGACAGATCTACGAGCAGTACTTC. Translated, it gives CASSTTAGQIYEQYF.

The CDR3 sequence is CASSQEMAGGGNYGYTF. DNA of the CDR3: TGTGCCAGCAGCCAAGAGATGGCGGGAGGGGGTAACTATGGCTACACCTTC. This sequence joins TRBV3-1 and TRBJ1-2; tentative D call: TRBD1 (6 bases). Trimming took off 0 bases at V and 1 base at J, with 15 bases between the two ends. This CDR3 is built from 17 residues. Germline values: CDR1 LGHDT, CDR2 YNNKEL (reference sequence).

CDR3: CASSLAVADTQYF. CDR3 DNA sequence: TGCGCCAGCAGCTTAGCGGTGGCAGATACGCAGTATTTT. This chain joins TRBV5-1 and TRBJ2-3, with D tentatively TRBD2 (5 bases). The V end was cut by 2 bases, the J end by 4 bases, with 8 bases between. CDR1 and CDR2 (germline): SGHRS, YFSETQ. This CDR3 is built from 13 residues.

This chain connects TRBV3-1 to TRBJ2-2; TRBD1 matches 9 bases. J was trimmed by 4 bases and V by 0 bases; bases with no gene match: 3. The CDR3 is 16 residues long. The V gene's germline CDR1 is LGHDT and CDR2 YNNKEL (reference sequence). CDR3 sequence reads: CASSQEGQGGTGELFF. The CDR3 nucleotides are TGTGCCAGCAGCCAAGAGGGACAGGGTGGCACCGGGGAGCTGTTTTTT.

This chain links TRBV11-2 with TRBJ2-7; D perhaps matches TRBD1 (5 bases). The CDR3 spans 14 residues. Germline CDR1 and CDR2: SGHAT and FQNNGV. V was pared by 2 bases and J by 1 base, with 9 bases between. CDR3 sequence (DNA): TGTGCCAGCAGCTTACTGGGGCCTTCCTACGAGCAGTACTTC. Translating it yields CASSLLGPSYEQYF.

Only a few counts were recorded for this clonotype. The junction and the germline gene differ at one end; a read error may be behind it. The chain couples TRBV19 to TRBJ1-2, with TRBD1 as a possible D gene (6 bases). Germline V gene lookup returns CDR1 LNHDA and CDR2 SQIVND (reference sequence). This CDR3 is built from 14 residues. Here the CDR3 reads CATSPVQGINGYTF. CDR3 sequence (DNA): TGTGCCACTAGTCCGGTCCAGGGGATTAATGGCTACACCTTC. Together with reference TRBV19 and TRBJ1-2, the CDR3 gives the full variable domain: DGGITQSPKYLFRKEGQNVTLSCEQNLNHDAMYWYRQDPGQGLRLIYYSQIVNDFQKGDIAEGYSVSREKKESFPLTVTSAQKNPTAFYLCATSPVQGINGYTFGSGTRLTVV.

The sample holds a few counts of this clonotype. The rearrangement links TRBV6-5 to TRBJ1-1, with D hard to call. The CDR3 length is 13 residues. Germline loops: CDR1 MNHEY, CDR2 SVGAGI. Between the trimmed V and J ends, which lost 0 bases and 8 bases, there was a span of 10 bases. CDR3 in amino acids: CASSYSIVEEAFF. The CDR3 region has the DNA TGTGCCAGCAGTTACTCGATCGTTGAGGAAGCTTTCTTT.

The V gene is TRBV10-3, the J gene TRBJ2-5; unclear D gene. The CDR3 spans 14 residues. V was cut by 3 bases and J by 5 bases, with 13 bases left in between. Germline loops: CDR1 ENHRY, CDR2 SYGVKD. CDR3 in amino acids: CAISERAGVETQYF. The CDR3 coding sequence is TGTGCCATCAGTGAACGGGCTGGGGTGGAGACCCAGTACTTC.

The rearrangement joins TRBV5-1 to TRBJ1-2; perhaps TRBD1 as D (5 bases). The V gene's germline CDR1 is SGHRS and CDR2 YFSETQ. CDR3 length equals 13 residues. Between the trimmed V and J ends, which lost 4 bases and 4 bases, there was a span of 11 bases. The CDR3 DNA follows: TGCGCCAGCAGCAGCGGGGGAAGCTATGGCTACACCTTC. Amino acids: CASSSGGSYGYTF.

This clonotype was seen only a few times. The chain has TRBV7-6 and TRBJ1-1; 10 bases align to TRBD1. The germline V gene has CDR1 SGHVS and CDR2 FNYEAQ. The CDR3 has 17 residues. The V and J ends lost 5 bases and 5 bases, in that order; junction bases with no gene match: 14. CDR3 residues: CASSGGDRGERWTEAFF. CDR3 bases: TGTGCCAGCAGCGGCGGGGACAGGGGAGAGCGGTGGACTGAAGCTTTCTTT.

This sequence joins TRBV9 and TRBJ2-3, with 10 positions matching TRBD2. This CDR3 spans 16 amino acids. V trimming: 3 bases; J trimming: 0 bases; junction bases outside the gene matches: 4. In germline, CDR1 is SGDLS, CDR2 YYNGEE. Here the CDR3 reads CASSEIAGGSTDTQYF. CDR3 DNA: TGTGCCAGCAGCGAAATAGCGGGGGGTAGCACAGATACGCAGTATTTT.

The chain carries TRBV6-6 and TRBJ2-5; 8 positions agree with TRBD1. This CDR3 contains 14 residues. J was trimmed by 0 bases and V by 6 bases; bases with no gene match: 3. Germline lookup yields CDR1 MNHNY and CDR2 SVGAGI (reference sequence). CDR3 DNA sequence: TGTGCCAGCAGGGTACAGGGGGACCAAGAGACCCAGTACTTC. This codes for CASRVQGDQETQYF.